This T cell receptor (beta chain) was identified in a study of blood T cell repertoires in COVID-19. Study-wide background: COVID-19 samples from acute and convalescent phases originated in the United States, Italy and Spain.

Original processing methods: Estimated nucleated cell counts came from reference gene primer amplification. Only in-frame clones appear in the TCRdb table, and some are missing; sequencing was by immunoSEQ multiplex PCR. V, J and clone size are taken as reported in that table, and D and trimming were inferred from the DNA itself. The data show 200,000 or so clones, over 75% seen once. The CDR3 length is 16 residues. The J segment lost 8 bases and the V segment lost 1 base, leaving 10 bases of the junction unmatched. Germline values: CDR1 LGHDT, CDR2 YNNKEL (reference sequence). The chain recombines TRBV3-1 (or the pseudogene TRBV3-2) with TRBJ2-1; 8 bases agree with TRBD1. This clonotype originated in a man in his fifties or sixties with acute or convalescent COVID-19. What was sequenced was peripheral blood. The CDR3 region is CASSQGGTGHRDEQFF. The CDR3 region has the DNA TGTGCCAGCAGCCAAGGGGGGACAGGTCATAGGGATGAGCAGTTCTTC.